This T cell receptor (beta chain) was recorded in a study of T cell repertoires in cytomegalovirus infection. Study results and caveats: Clonotypes of TCR beta that were HLA-C-restricted and CMV-specific dominated the ex vivo response.

Using its own MiXCR run on the reads, TCRdb lists one record per CDR3 protein. The sample lists roughly 230,000 distinct CDR3 sequences, approximately 15% occurring once. The CDR3 is 14 residues long. V shed 1 base and J shed 5 bases, with 6 bases lying between them. Germline lookup yields CDR1 SGHTA and CDR2 FQGNSA. This clonotype has a count of ten or more. The antigen is not known. Source material: CD8+ T cells from PBMCs. The sequence came from a human donor in good health (CMV status not recorded). Some clones in this sample may be carry-over from other donors' samples. The genes are TRBV7-2 and TRBJ1-6; D unresolved. CDR3 amino acids: CASSLVEDNSPLHF. The CDR3, as DNA: TGTGCCAGCAGCTTAGTGGAAGATAATTCACCCCTCCACTTT.